This TCR beta chain was profiled in a study of shared clonotypes between healthy human individuals. A remark on this clone: Its antigen is not identified.

The study's findings and limits: Incomplete sequencing of sorted subsets was indicated by rarefaction despite large depth.

Several immunoSEQ plates received, in even portions, the genomic DNA of each subset. Sequencing used immunoSEQ multiplex PCR; TCRdb keeps in-frame clones, though not all of them. The table shows approximately 340,000 clones, with over 70% occurring only once. The length of the CDR3 is 17 residues. With 2 bases clipped from V and 1 base from J, the junction kept 9 bases outside the gene matches. The germline CDR1 and CDR2 sequences are SGHAT and FQNNGV. This chain connects TRBV11-2 to TRBJ2-3, with TRBD2 identical over 7 bases. The TCR was taken from a man aged 25-40 years in good health. The source material was memory CD4+ T cells sorted from blood. The sample's subset: CD45RA-negative fraction. In DNA form, the CDR3 reads TGTGCCAGCAGCTTAAGGGGATTAGCGGGCCGCACAGATACGCAGTATTTT. This encodes CASSLRGLAGRTDTQYF.